A selection of T cell receptor beta chains follows, all from one sample in a study of shared clonotypes between healthy human individuals. Some clones are missing from TCRdb's copy, which holds only in-frame ones; the method was immunoSEQ multiplex PCR. The sample consists of a few million clones, approximately 96% of them appearing once. Specimen: naive CD4+ T cells sorted from blood. The receptors stem from a man younger than 30 in good health. The CDR3 runs from the conserved cysteine through the conserved F or W. D genes are given only for firm matches. Only some rows state a clone size, as once, few, many or a class for expanded clones.

>-|TRBJ2-5|-|TRBV6-5
TGTGCCAGCAGCATGACCCGTCAAGAGACCCAGTACTTC
CASSMTRQETQYF
>-|TRBJ2-2|TRBD1|TRBV6-4
TGTGCCAGCAGTGTTAAGACAGGGACGAACACCGGGGAGCTGTTTTTT
CASSVKTGTNTGELFF
>-|TRBJ2-7|TRBD1|TRBV7-6
TGTGCCAGCAGCTTAGCCTCGGGACAGGGCTCCTACGAGCAGTACTTC
CASSLASGQGSYEQYF
>-|TRBJ2-5|-|TRBV7-9
TGTGCCAGCAGCTTGCCAGGGCTGACGGAGACCCAGTACTTC
CASSLPGLTETQYF
>-|TRBJ1-5|-|TRBV15
TGTGCCACCAGCAGAGATCGCCAGGGCAATCAGCCCCAGCATTTT
CATSRDRQGNQPQHF
>once|TRBJ2-3|-|TRBV5-1
TGCGCCAGCAGCATGGGACACGCCGAGGCTAGCACAGATACGCAGTATTTT
CASSMGHAEASTDTQYF
>-|TRBJ2-2|-|TRBV5-4
TGTGCCAGCAGCTTGATTGCAAACACCGGGGAGCTGTTTTTT
CASSLIANTGELFF
>-|TRBJ2-3|-|TRBV2
TGTGCCGGAGGGGGCGATCTAGATACGCAGTATTTT
CAGGGDLDTQYF
>-|TRBJ2-7|-|TRBV10-2
TGCGCCAGCAGTGACCCGGGGACGGCCTACGAGCAGTACTTC
CASSDPGTAYEQYF
>-|TRBJ1-1|-|TRBV5-1
TGCGCCAGCAGCTTGGTCATGGCTCCAAACACTGAAGCTTTCTTT
CASSLVMAPNTEAFF
>-|TRBJ2-7|-|TRBV18
TGTGCCAGCTCACGAACGACAGGCTACTACGAGCAGTACTTC
CASSRTTGYYEQYF
>-|TRBJ2-3|TRBD2|TRBV19
TGTGCCAGTAGTTTGGGACTAGCGGGGGGGCCGATGTATTTT
CASSLGLAGGPMYF
>-|TRBJ1-1|TRBD1|TRBV12-5
TGTGCTAGTGGTATCCCCGGGACAGGGGGAGCAGGGCACACTGAAGCTTTCTTT
CASGIPGTGGAGHTEAFF
>-|TRBJ1-1|-|TRBV5-1
TGCGCCAGCAGCTTGCTAGGACTTGAGAACACTGAAGCTTTCTTT
CASSLLGLENTEAFF
>-|TRBJ1-6|TRBD1|TRBV5-1
TGCGCCAGCAGCGAGGACAGGGACAATTCACCCCTCCACTTT
CASSEDRDNSPLHF
>-|TRBJ1-1|-|TRBV5-1
TGCGCCAGCAGCCCCGGGACGGTCGTCTTGAACGGTGAAGCTTTCTTT
CASSPGTVVLNGEAFF